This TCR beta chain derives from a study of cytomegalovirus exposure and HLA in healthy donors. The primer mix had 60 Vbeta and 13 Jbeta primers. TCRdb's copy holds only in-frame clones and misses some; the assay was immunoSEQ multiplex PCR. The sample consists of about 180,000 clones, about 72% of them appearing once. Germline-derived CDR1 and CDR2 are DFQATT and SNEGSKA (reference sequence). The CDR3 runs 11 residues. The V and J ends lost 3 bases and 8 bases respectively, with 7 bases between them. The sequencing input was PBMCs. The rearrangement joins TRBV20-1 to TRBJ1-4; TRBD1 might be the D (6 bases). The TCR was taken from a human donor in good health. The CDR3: CSARRGEKLFF. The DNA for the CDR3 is TGCAGTGCTAGGAGGGGGGAAAAACTGTTTTTT.